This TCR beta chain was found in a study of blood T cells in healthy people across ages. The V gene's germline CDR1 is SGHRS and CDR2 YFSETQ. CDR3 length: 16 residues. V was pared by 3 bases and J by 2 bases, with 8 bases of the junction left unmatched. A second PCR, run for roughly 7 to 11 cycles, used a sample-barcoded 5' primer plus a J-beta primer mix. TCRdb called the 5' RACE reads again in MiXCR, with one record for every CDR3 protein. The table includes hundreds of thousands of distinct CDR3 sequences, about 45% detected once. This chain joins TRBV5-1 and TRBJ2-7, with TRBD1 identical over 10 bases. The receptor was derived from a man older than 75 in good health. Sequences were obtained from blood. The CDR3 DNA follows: TGCGCCAGCAGCTGGACCGGACAGGGGGTTCCCTACGAGCAGTACTTC. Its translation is CASSWTGQGVPYEQYF.